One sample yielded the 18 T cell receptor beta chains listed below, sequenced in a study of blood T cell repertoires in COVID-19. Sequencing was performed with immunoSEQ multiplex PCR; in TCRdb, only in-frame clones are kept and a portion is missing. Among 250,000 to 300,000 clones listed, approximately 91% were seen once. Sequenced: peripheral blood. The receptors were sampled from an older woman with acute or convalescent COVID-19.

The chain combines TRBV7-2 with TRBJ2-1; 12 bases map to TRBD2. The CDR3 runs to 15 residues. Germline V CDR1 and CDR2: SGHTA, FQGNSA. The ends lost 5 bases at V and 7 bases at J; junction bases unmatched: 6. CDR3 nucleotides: TGTGCCAGCAGCCAACTAGCGGGAGGAGGGAATGAGCAGTTCTTC. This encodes CASSQLAGGGNEQFF.

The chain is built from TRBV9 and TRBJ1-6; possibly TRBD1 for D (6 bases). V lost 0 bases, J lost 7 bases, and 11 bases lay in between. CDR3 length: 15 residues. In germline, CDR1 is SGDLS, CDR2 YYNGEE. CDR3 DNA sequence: TGTGCCAGCAGCGTAGCTACCAGGGGAAATTCACCCCTCCACTTT. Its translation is CASSVATRGNSPLHF.

The DNA of the CDR3 is TGTGCCTGGATCGACAGAAGTACGAATTCACCCCTCCACTTT. Encoded protein: CAWIDRSTNSPLHF. The rearrangement joins TRBV30 to TRBJ1-6; perhaps TRBD1 as D (5 bases). The CDR3 sequence is 14 residues long. The germline V gene has CDR1 GTSNPN and CDR2 SVGIG (reference sequence). The ends were cut back, 4 bases at V and 7 bases at J, with 14 bases in the middle.

The chain's CDR3 is CSGSTGGGYTF. CDR3 bases: TGCAGCGGGTCCACAGGGGGTGGCTACACCTTC. The V and J genes are TRBV29-1 and TRBJ1-2, with 8 bases lining up with TRBD1. The CDR3 totals 11 residues. Looked up from germline, CDR1 is SQVTM and CDR2 is ANQGSEA. V dropped 7 bases and J dropped 7; count of bases not matched to a gene: 5. The full variable domain, completed using reference TRBV29-1 and TRBJ1-2, is SAVISQKPSRDICQRGTSLTIQCQVDSQVTMMFWYRQQPGQSLTLIATANQGSEATYESGFVIDKFPISRPNLTFSTLTVSNMSPEDSSIYLCSGSTGGGYTFGSGTRLTVV.

Written as DNA, the CDR3 is TGTGCCAGTAGTATACTAGCCTTTAACACCGGGGAGCTGTTTTTT. Its translation: CASSILAFNTGELFF. V and J are TRBV19 and TRBJ2-2; maybe TRBD2 (5 bases). Between the trimmed V and J ends, which lost 2 bases and 2 bases, there was a span of 9 bases. This CDR3 is 15 amino acids long. Germline loops: CDR1 LNHDA, CDR2 SQIVND (reference sequence).

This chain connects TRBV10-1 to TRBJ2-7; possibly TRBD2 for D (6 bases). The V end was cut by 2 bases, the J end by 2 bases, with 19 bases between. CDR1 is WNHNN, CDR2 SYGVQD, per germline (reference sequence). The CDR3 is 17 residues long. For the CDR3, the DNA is TGCGCCAGCAGTGAGGGGGTTCCGGGGGAGCCGACCTACGAGCAGTACTTC. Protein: CASSEGVPGEPTYEQYF.

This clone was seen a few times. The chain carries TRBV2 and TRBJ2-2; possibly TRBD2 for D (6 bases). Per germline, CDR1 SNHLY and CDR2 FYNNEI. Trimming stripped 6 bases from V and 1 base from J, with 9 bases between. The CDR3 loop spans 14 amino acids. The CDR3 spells CASRLEGNTGELFF. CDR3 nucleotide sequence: TGTGCCAGCAGATTGGAGGGGAACACCGGGGAGCTGTTTTTT.

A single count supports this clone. For the CDR3, the DNA is TGTGCCAGCAGCAAAAATTTGTGGCCCTACAATGAGCAGTTCTTC. This codes for CASSKNLWPYNEQFF. The chain combines TRBV21-1 with TRBJ2-1; the D call in the table, TRBD1, was not verified against the DNA. TRBV21-1 is a documented pseudogene. The CDR3 has 15 amino acids.

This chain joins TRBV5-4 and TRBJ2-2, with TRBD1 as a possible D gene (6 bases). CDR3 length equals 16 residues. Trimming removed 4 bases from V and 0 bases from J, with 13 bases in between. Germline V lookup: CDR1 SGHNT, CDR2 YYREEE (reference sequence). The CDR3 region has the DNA TGTGCCAGCAGCCAGCCGGGACAAGCGAACACCGGGGAGCTGTTTTTT. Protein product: CASSQPGQANTGELFF.

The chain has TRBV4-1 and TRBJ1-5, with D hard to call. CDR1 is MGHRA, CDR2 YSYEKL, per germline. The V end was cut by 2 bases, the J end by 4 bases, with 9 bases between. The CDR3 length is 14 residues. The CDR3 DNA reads TGCGCCAGCAGCCAAACCGAGGGAAATCAGCCCCAGCATTTT. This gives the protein CASSQTEGNQPQHF.

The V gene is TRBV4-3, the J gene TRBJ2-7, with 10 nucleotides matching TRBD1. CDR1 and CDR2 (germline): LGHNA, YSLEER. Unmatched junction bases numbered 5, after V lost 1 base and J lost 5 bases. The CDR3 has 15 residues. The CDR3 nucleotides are TGCGCCAGCAGCCAAGTCAGACAGGGGGCACACGAGCAGTACTTC. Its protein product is CASSQVRQGAHEQYF.

This chain's CDR3 is CASSPGTSGRSGEQFF. As DNA, the CDR3 is TGTGCCAGCTCACCCGGGACTAGCGGGAGGAGTGGTGAGCAGTTCTTC. The J gene is TRBJ2-1, the V gene TRBV18, with 15 bases aligning to TRBD2. The trim removed 3 bases at V and 9 bases at J, leaving 6 bases unmatched. The CDR3 totals 16 residues. CDR1 is KGHSH, CDR2 LQKENI, per germline.

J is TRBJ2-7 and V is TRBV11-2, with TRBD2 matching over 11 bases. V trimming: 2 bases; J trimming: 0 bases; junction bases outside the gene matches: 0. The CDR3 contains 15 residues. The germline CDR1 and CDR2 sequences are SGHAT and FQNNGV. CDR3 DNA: TGTGCCAGCAGCTTAACTAGCGGGAGCTCCTACGAGCAGTACTTC. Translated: CASSLTSGSSYEQYF.

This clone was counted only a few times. The CDR3: CASSLAGVTQYF. In nucleotides, the CDR3 is TGTGCCAGCAGCTTAGCGGGAGTTACGCAGTATTTT. V and J are TRBV5-6 and TRBJ2-3; 8 bases line up with TRBD2. The germline CDR1 and CDR2 sequences are SGHDT and YYEEEE. This CDR3 contains 12 residues. V was pared by 2 bases and J by 8 bases, with 1 base of the junction left unmatched.

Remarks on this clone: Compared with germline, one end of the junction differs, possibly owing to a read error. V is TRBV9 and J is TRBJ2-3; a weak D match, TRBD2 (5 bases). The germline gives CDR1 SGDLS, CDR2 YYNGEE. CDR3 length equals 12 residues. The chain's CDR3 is CASSTWGDRQYF. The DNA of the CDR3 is TGTGCCAGCAGCACGTGGGGAGATAGGCAGTATTTT.

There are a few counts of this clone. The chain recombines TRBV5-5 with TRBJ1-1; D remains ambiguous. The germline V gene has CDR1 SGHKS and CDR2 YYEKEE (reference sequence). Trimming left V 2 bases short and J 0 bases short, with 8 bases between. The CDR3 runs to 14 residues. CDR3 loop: CASSFVQLNTEAFF. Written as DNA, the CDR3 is TGTGCCAGCAGCTTCGTACAGCTGAACACTGAAGCTTTCTTT.

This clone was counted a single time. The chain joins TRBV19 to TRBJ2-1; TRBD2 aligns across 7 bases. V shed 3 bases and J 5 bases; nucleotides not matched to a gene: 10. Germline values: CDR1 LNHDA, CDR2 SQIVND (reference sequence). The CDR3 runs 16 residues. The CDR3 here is CASSMLEGLRDNEQFF. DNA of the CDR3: TGTGCCAGTAGTATGTTGGAGGGACTAAGAGACAATGAGCAGTTCTTC.

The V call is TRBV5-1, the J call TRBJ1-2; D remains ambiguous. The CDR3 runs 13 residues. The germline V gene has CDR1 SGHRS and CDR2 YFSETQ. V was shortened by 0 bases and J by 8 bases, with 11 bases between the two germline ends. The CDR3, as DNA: TGCGCCAGCAGCTTGGAGAGGGTCCGGGGCTACACCTTC. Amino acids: CASSLERVRGYTF.